This T cell receptor (beta chain) appears in the sequencing data of a study of blood T cell repertoires in COVID-19. Overall study context: Specimens from acute and convalescent COVID-19 originated in the United States, Italy and Spain.

Methods used by the authors: Reference gene primers were amplified, and this amplification served to estimate nucleated cell counts. Data came from immunoSEQ multiplex PCR; TCRdb stores just in-frame clones and leaves some out. Clonal size and the V and J genes are those of that table, whereas D and trimming came from the DNA. Among about 320,000 clones listed, roughly 88% were seen once. The germline CDR1 and CDR2 sequences are LNHDA and SQIVND (reference sequence). Trimming removed 5 bases at V and 3 bases at J, with 7 bases between. This CDR3 comprises 12 residues. Participants, about 18 to 89 years old, spanned around 25 US areas.

The chain couples TRBV19 to TRBJ2-5; the D is unclear. Sample: PBMCs or T cells enriched from blood (not recorded which). The source of this sequence is a man in his thirties or forties who had recovered from COVID-19. CDR3 DNA sequence: TGTGCCAGTAGTTCCCAAAAAGAGACCCAGTACTTC. It is translated as CASSSQKETQYF.